The rows below give T cell receptor beta chains drawn from one sample of a study of cytomegalovirus exposure and HLA in healthy donors. TCRdb's copy holds only in-frame clones and misses some; the assay was immunoSEQ multiplex PCR. Here the sample spans 220,000 or so clones, about 78% being singletons. Sequences were obtained from PBMCs. The receptors come from a male donor in good health and CMV-seronegative. CDR3s include the opening cysteine and the closing phenylalanine or tryptophan. A D gene is named only where the DNA matches it firmly. Expanded clones are given a class, and other clones once, few, many or no size at all.

V gene	J gene	D gene	clone size	CDR3 DNA	CDR3 protein
TRBV7-2	TRBJ2-1	.	.	TGTGCCAGCAGCTTAGCTAGCACCACTGGGAATGAGCAGTTCTTC	CASSLASTTGNEQFF
TRBV6-1	TRBJ2-1	TRBD2	few	TGTGCCAGCAGAAAACTAGCGGTCTCCTACAATGAGCAGTTCTTC	CASRKLAVSYNEQFF
TRBV7-3	TRBJ2-1	.	.	TGTGCCAGCAGCTTAACACTGGAGCACAATGAGCAGTTCTTC	CASSLTLEHNEQFF
TRBV29-1	TRBJ2-5	.	once	TGCAGCGTAACGAGGGATTCGGGAGAGCAGTACTTC	CSVTRDSGEQYF
TRBV21-1	TRBJ2-7	.	.	TGTGCCAGGCCCTCTCGAGGGCAAAGTCCCTACGAGCAGTACTTC	CARPSRGQSPYEQYF
TRBV10-3	TRBJ2-7	.	.	TGTGCCATCAGTGATGCACTAAGCTCCTACGAGCAGTACTTC	CAISDALSSYEQYF
TRBV27	TRBJ1-2	.	once	TGTGCCAGCAGTTTCCGGGGGAACTATGGCTACACCTTC	CASSFRGNYGYTF
TRBV18	TRBJ1-1	.	.	TGTGCCAGCTCACATAGGAACACTGAAGCTTTCTTT	CASSHRNTEAFF
TRBV28	TRBJ2-1	TRBD2	.	TGTGCCAGCAGCACTAGCGTTAATGAGCAGTTCTTC	CASSTSVNEQFF
TRBV5-4	TRBJ1-1	.	.	TGTGCCAGCAGCGTAGAGGTGAACACTGAAGCTTTCTTT	CASSVEVNTEAFF
TRBV7-9	TRBJ1-1	.	few	TGTGCCAGCTTAGGGGTGAACACTGAAGCTTTCTTT	CASLGVNTEAFF
TRBV4-1	TRBJ1-4	.	.	TGCGCCAGCAGCCAAGGGGGCCCAGGGAGGGGGGGTGAAAAACTGTTTTTT	CASSQGGPGRGGEKLFF
TRBV27	TRBJ2-7	TRBD2	.	TGTGCCAGCGGATCGGGACTAGTCTCCTACGAGCAGTACTTC	CASGSGLVSYEQYF
TRBV6-1	TRBJ1-5	.	.	TGTGCCAGCAGTGCCAAGGGGGGGGTTAATCAGCCCCAGCATTTT	CASSAKGGVNQPQHF
TRBV9	TRBJ1-3	TRBD1	.	TGTGCCAGCAGCGTAGCCGGGACAGGGGTGGACACCATATATTTT	CASSVAGTGVDTIYF
TRBV19	TRBJ1-5	.	.	TGTGCCAGTAAGCACAGGCGCAATCAGCCCCAGCATTTT	CASKHRRNQPQHF
TRBV7-6	TRBJ2-7	TRBD2	.	TGTGCCAGCAGCTTAGGGACTAGCGGTACCTCCTACGAGCAGTACTTC	CASSLGTSGTSYEQYF
TRBV19	TRBJ2-3	.	.	TGTGCCAGTAGTATAGGAGCAGGCTTCAGGGGCACAGATACGCAGTATTTT	CASSIGAGFRGTDTQYF
TRBV5-1	TRBJ1-5	.	.	TGTGCCAGCAGCTCGGCCACAGGACAGCCCCAGCATTTT	CASSSATGQPQHF
TRBV27	TRBJ2-3	TRBD1	.	TGTGCCAGCAGTCCCTCCCCGGGACAGGGAGATACGCAGTATTTT	CASSPSPGQGDTQYF
TRBV15	TRBJ1-5	.	.	TGTGCCACCGGATCCAGGGTTGGCAATCAGCCCCAGCATTTT	CATGSRVGNQPQHF
TRBV6-6	TRBJ2-1	.	.	TGTGCCAGCCGCCTTACAGCAGACCTATGGAATGAGCAGTTCTTC	CASRLTADLWNEQFF
TRBV5-8	TRBJ2-2	.	.	TGTGCCAGCAGCTTGAAGACAGGACTGGGCGGGGAGCTGTTTTTT	CASSLKTGLGGELFF
TRBV10-2	TRBJ1-5	TRBD1	.	TGCGCCAGCAGACAGACAGGGGGAGAACTACAGCCCCAGCATTTT	CASRQTGGELQPQHF
TRBV12-2	TRBJ1-3	.	.	TGTGCAAGTCGCACAAACGGGTACTCTGGAAACACCATATATTTT	CASRTNGYSGNTIYF
TRBV29-1	TRBJ1-4	.	.	TGCATCGTCAGGCGCGATGAAAAACTGTTTTTT	CIVRRDEKLFF
TRBV4-1	TRBJ2-1	.	once	TGCGCCAGCAGCCAAGATCAGAGGCTAGGGGGAGGGAATGAGCAGTTCTTC	CASSQDQRLGGGNEQFF
TRBV6-5	TRBJ2-5	.	.	TGTGCCAGCTTCGAAAAACGGGGGAGAGAGACCCAGTACTTC	CASFEKRGRETQYF
TRBV6-5	TRBJ2-7	.	.	TGTGCCAGCAGTTCTCCCTACGAGCAGTACTTC	CASSSPYEQYF
TRBV5-1	TRBJ2-7	TRBD2	.	TGCGCCAGCAGCTCCTCAGCGGGAGGGCACCCTCTCCAGTACTTC	CASSSSAGGHPLQYF
TRBV6-5	TRBJ1-2	TRBD1	few	TGTGCCAGCAGTTCGGGGACAGACCTTTATGGCTACACCTTC	CASSSGTDLYGYTF
TRBV30	TRBJ1-1	.	once	TGTGCCTGGATCAGGGGTGGCACTGAAGCTTTCTTT	CAWIRGGTEAFF
TRBV5-1	TRBJ1-4	TRBD1	.	TGCGCCAGCAGCCCGTCGGACAGGAGGGAGAGAATCAATGAAAAACTGTTTTTT	CASSPSDRRERINEKLFF
TRBV19	TRBJ2-5	.	.	TGTGCCAGTAGTATAGAGGGGAGGGGGACAGAGACCCAGTACTTC	CASSIEGRGTETQYF
TRBV15	TRBJ1-5	.	.	TGTGCCACCAGCAGAGATCGGGGAGCCAATCAGCCCCAGCATTTT	CATSRDRGANQPQHF
TRBV28	TRBJ2-7	TRBD1	.	TGTGCCAGCAGTACCGGGACAGTTAGCTACGAGCAGTACTTC	CASSTGTVSYEQYF
TRBV9	TRBJ2-1	.	.	TGTGCCAGCAGCACAGGGCCTGTGGGCAATGAGCAGTTCTTC	CASSTGPVGNEQFF
TRBV5-1	TRBJ2-2	.	once	TGCGCCAGCAGCTTGGACGGGAGTAGAGGCGGGGAGCTGTTTTTT	CASSLDGSRGGELFF
TRBV5-4	TRBJ1-2	.	once	TGTGCCAGCAGCTTGTCGTCGACTGGTAATCTCTATGGCTACACCTTC	CASSLSSTGNLYGYTF
TRBV12-5	TRBJ2-7	TRBD2	.	TGTGCTAGTGGTATCATGACTAGCGGATATACCCCAGGCGAGCAGTACTTC	CASGIMTSGYTPGEQYF
TRBV5-1	TRBJ2-7	TRBD2	.	TGCGCCAGCAGCTTGATTCCGGGGGGCTCCTACGAGCAGTACTTC	CASSLIPGGSYEQYF
TRBV4-1	TRBJ2-1	TRBD2	.	TGCGCCAGCAGCCAAGAGGGACTAGCCCTTGAGCAGTTCTTC	CASSQEGLALEQFF